This T cell receptor beta chain derives from a study of identical twins. The study, taken as a whole, reports: Compared with models, monozygotic twins showed more out-of-frame TCR alpha sharing.

Each CDR3 protein gets one entry after TCRdb re-called the 5' RACE reads with MiXCR. The data show over 500,000 distinct CDR3 sequences, with 20% to 25% seen just once and around 1% held by the top ten. This clonotype was seen a few times. Its cognate antigen is unknown. Germline CDR1 is SGHKS and CDR2 is YYEKEE (reference sequence). CDR3 length: 17 amino acids. With 2 bases clipped from V and 4 bases from J, the junction kept 12 bases outside the gene matches. These sequences were also reported in another study, on T cells expressing NK-cell markers. That paper states: These clonotypes additionally ranked first within the CD3+CD56-NKG2C+ fraction of a few donors.

The specimen sequenced was CD4+ T cells sorted from blood. The sequence was obtained from a woman aged 18-30 years in good health. The chain couples TRBV5-5 to TRBJ2-3; 8 bases line up with TRBD2. This chain's CDR3 is CASSLNGRREAADTQYF. CDR3 nucleotide sequence: TGTGCCAGCAGCTTAAACGGTCGGCGGGAGGCCGCAGATACGCAGTATTTT.